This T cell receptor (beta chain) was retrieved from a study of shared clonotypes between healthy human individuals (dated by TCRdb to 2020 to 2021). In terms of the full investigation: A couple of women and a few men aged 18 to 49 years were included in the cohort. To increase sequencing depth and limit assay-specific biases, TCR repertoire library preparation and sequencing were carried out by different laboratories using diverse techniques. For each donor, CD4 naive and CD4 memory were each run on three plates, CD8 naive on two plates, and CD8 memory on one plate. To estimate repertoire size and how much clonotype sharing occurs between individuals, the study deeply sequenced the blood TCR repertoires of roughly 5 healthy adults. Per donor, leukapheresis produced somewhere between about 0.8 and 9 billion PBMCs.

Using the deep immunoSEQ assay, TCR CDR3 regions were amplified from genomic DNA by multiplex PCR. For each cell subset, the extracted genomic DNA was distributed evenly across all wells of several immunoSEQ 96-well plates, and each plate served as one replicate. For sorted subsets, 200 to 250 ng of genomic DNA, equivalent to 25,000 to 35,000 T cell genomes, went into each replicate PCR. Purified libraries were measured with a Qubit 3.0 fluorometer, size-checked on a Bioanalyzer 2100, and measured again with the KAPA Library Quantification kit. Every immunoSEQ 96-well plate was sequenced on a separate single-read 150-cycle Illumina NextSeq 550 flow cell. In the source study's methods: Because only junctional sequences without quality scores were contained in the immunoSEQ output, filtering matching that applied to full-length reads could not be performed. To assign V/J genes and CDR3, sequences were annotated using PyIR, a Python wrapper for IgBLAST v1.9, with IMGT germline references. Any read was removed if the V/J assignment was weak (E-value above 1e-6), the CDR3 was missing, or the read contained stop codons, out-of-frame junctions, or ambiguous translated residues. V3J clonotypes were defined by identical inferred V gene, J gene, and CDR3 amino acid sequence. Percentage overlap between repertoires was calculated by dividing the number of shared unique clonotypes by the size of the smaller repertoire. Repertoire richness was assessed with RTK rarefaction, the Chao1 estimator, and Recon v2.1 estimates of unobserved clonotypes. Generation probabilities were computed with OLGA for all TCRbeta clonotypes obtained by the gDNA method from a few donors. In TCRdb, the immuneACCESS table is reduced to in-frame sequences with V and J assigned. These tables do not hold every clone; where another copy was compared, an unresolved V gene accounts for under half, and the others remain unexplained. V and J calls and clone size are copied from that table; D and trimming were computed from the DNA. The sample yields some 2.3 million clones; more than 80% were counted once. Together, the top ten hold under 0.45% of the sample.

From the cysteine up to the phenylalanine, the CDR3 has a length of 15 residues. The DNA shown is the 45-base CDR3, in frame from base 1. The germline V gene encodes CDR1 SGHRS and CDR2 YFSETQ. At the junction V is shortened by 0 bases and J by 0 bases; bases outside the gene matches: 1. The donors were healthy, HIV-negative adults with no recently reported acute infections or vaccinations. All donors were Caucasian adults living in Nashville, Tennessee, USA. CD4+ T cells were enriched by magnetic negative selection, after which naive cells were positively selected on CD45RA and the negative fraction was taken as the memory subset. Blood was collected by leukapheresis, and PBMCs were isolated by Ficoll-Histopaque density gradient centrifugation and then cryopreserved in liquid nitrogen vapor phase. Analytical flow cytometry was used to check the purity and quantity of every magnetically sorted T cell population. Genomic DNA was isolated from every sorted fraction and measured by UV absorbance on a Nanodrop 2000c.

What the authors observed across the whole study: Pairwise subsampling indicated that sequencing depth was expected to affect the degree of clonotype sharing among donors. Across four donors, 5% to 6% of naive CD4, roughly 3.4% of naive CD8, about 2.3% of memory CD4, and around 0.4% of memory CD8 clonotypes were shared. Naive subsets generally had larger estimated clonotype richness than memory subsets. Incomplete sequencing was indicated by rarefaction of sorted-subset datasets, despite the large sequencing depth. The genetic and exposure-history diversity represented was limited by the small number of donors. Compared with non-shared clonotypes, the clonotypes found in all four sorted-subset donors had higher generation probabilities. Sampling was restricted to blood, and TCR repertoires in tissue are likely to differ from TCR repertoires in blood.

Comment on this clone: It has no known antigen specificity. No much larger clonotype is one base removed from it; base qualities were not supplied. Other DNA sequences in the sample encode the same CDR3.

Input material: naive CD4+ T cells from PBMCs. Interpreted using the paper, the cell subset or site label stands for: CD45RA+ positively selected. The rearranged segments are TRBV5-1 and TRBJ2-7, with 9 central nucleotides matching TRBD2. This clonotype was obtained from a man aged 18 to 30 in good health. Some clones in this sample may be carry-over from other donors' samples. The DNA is TGCGCCAGCAGCTTGGGCGGGGGGGACTCCTACGAGCAGTACTTC. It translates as CASSLGGGDSYEQYF.